The 23 T cell receptor beta chains presented below share a single source sample, sequenced in a study of human T cells and chemical hapten exposure. The starting material, unfractionated whole blood, was used for total RNA extraction. TCRdb re-derived calls from the 5' RACE reads in MiXCR, one entry per CDR3 protein. The sample lists about 140,000 distinct CDR3 sequences, 3.5% to 5% seen once, with over 1.1% in the top ten. The receptors shown here come from a female donor in good health.

This clonotype showed up many times. The chain combines TRBV2 with TRBJ1-2; D is undetermined. This CDR3 contains 12 residues. CDR1 SNHLY and CDR2 FYNNEI come from the germline V gene. The germline V and J ends were trimmed by 8 bases and 5 bases, with 12 bases remaining between them. The CDR3 nucleotides are TGTGCCAGCCATCCCGGCTCATATGGCTACACCTTC. It codes for CASHPGSYGYTF.

Notes on this clonotype: A much larger clone sits a single nucleotide away, making a read error possible. The chain employs TRBV7-2 and TRBJ2-7; no reliable D call. Trimming pared 0 bases from V and 5 bases from J, leaving 8 bases between. This CDR3 has 13 amino acids. Germline CDR1 reads SGHTA; CDR2 reads FQGNSA. CDR3 residues: CASSLAEFDEQYF. The CDR3 DNA sequence: TGTGCCAGCAGCTTAGCTGAGTTTGACGAGCAGTACTTC.

This clonotype occurred many times. The chain uses TRBV19 and TRBJ1-5, with D unclear. The CDR3 covers 15 residues. Trimming took 0 bases from V and 4 from J, leaving 10 bases between them. From germline, CDR1 is LNHDA and CDR2 SQIVND (reference sequence). CDR3 amino acids: CASSIDRGRNQPQHF. CDR3 bases: TGTGCCAGTAGTATAGATCGGGGTAGGAATCAGCCCCAGCATTTT.

This clonotype was found a few times. The chain couples TRBV5-1 to TRBJ1-6; maybe TRBD1 (5 bases). CDR3 length equals 15 residues. Germline V gene data show CDR1 as SGHRS and CDR2 as YFSETQ. V lost 0 bases to trimming and J lost 9 bases, with 13 bases between them. CDR3 sequence reads: CASSLEDGAISPLHF. The CDR3 DNA sequence: TGCGCCAGCAGCTTGGAGGATGGGGCCATTTCACCCCTCCACTTT.

The chain employs TRBV9 and TRBJ2-5, with D maybe TRBD2 (7 bases). Between the trimmed V and J ends, which lost 1 base and 5 bases, there was a span of 18 bases. This CDR3 has 16 residues. Germline lookup yields CDR1 SGDLS and CDR2 YYNGEE. CDR3 residues: CASSVTGTPREETQYF. The CDR3 nucleotides read TGTGCCAGCAGCGTAACCGGGACACCGCGGGAGGAGACCCAGTACTTC.

Many counts were recorded for this clonotype. The rearrangement links TRBV20-1 to TRBJ1-5; 7 bases are a match to TRBD1. This CDR3 has 14 amino acids. V shed 1 base and J 4 bases; nucleotides not matched to a gene: 4. The germline gives CDR1 DFQATT, CDR2 SNEGSKA (reference sequence). The CDR3: CSARGQGFNQPQHF. In DNA, the CDR3 is TGCAGTGCTAGAGGACAGGGCTTTAATCAGCCCCAGCATTTT.

This clonotype has only a few counts. V is TRBV20-1 and J is TRBJ1-5; 7 bases agree with TRBD1. The CDR3 runs to 13 residues. V shed 7 bases, J shed 3 bases, and the junction held 6 bases outside the gene matches. The V gene's germline CDR1 is DFQATT and CDR2 SNEGSKA (reference sequence). CDR3 region: CSGRQGNNQPQHF. In DNA form, the CDR3 reads TGCAGTGGACGACAGGGAAACAATCAGCCCCAGCATTTT.

The table lists this clonotype with many counts. This sequence joins TRBV12-3 or TRBV12-4 and TRBJ2-7, with 8 nucleotides matching TRBD1. Trimming took 5 bases from V and 6 from J; bases not matched to a gene: 12. This CDR3 contains 15 residues. In nucleotides, the CDR3 is TGTGCCAGCAGTCCACGACAGGGGATGGTCGTCGAGCAGTACTTC. Its translation is CASSPRQGMVVEQYF.

Turning to this clonotype: Being one base from a much bigger clone, this may be a read error. J is TRBJ1-1 and V is TRBV12-3 or TRBV12-4; no clear D gene. The CDR3 contains 13 residues. V was trimmed by 7 bases and J by 3 bases, leaving 12 bases between them. CDR3 sequence: CASKVGKDTEAFF. The CDR3 DNA reads as TGTGCCAGCAAAGTTGGGAAGGACACTGAAGCTTTCTTT.

This clonotype was observed at least ten times. The chain carries TRBV18 and TRBJ2-1; D perhaps matches TRBD1 (5 bases). Germline V lookup: CDR1 KGHSH, CDR2 LQKENI. The CDR3 extends over 11 amino acids. V lost 4 bases and J 12 bases, leaving 10 bases between the germline ends. CDR3 in DNA: TGTGCCAGCTCACAAAGGCAGGGGCAGTTCTTC. Protein sequence: CASSQRQGQFF.

This clonotype was recorded many times. The V gene is TRBV5-1, the J gene TRBJ2-5; D gene uncertain. V lost 4 bases and J lost 6, with 7 bases in between. The CDR3 loop spans 11 amino acids. Per germline, CDR1 SGHRS and CDR2 YFSETQ. The CDR3 sequence: CASSRSQTQYF. The CDR3 region has the DNA TGCGCCAGCAGCAGATCCCAGACCCAGTACTTC.

V usage is TRBV7-3 and J usage is TRBJ2-1; TRBD2 matches at 10 bases. CDR3 size: 15 residues. CDR1 is SGHTA and CDR2 is FQGTGA in the germline V gene. V was pared by 5 bases and J by 4 bases, with 5 bases of the junction left unmatched. The CDR3 sequence is CASSLRTSGYNEQFF. Written as DNA, the CDR3 is TGTGCCAGCAGCCTAAGGACTAGCGGATACAATGAGCAGTTCTTC.

Concerning this clonotype: A read error is possible here, since a much larger clone lies one base away. The chain recombines TRBV14 with TRBJ1-2, with D possibly matching TRBD1 (6 bases). Germline CDR1 and CDR2: SGHDN and FVKESK. The CDR3 extends over 16 amino acids. The DNA for the CDR3 is TGTGCCAGCAGCCAAGGGGATTACAGGGTAAACTATGGCTACAACTTC. Protein sequence: CASSQGDYRVNYGYNF.

This clonotype showed up many times. This chain uses TRBV6-5 with TRBJ1-5, with no clear D. The V end was cut by 6 bases, the J end by 0 bases, with 9 bases between. The CDR3 extends over 14 amino acids. Germline V gene data show CDR1 as MNHEY and CDR2 as SVGAGI. In DNA form, the CDR3 reads TGTGCCAGCAGCGCCAGAGGTAGCAATCAGCCCCAGCATTTT. Translating it yields CASSARGSNQPQHF.

This clonotype was seen more than once but under ten times. The chain uses TRBV18 and TRBJ1-2, with 8 bases aligning to TRBD1. CDR1 and CDR2 from the germline V gene are KGHSH and LQKENI. The length of the CDR3 is 17 residues. The J segment lost 2 bases and the V segment lost 3 bases, leaving 11 bases of the junction unmatched. CDR3 amino acids: CASSPVGTGVLNYGYTF. CDR3 DNA: TGTGCCAGCTCACCGGTCGGGACAGGCGTTTTAAACTATGGCTACACCTTC.

The sample holds many counts of this clonotype. The chain uses TRBV7-6 and TRBJ2-1, with TRBD2 as a possible D gene (5 bases). Germline V lookup: CDR1 SGHVS, CDR2 FNYEAQ. The CDR3 sequence is 16 residues long. Trimming took off 4 bases at V and 0 bases at J, with 13 bases between the two ends. DNA for the CDR3: TGTGCCAGCAGCTCCGGTCCGGGGAGCTCCTACAATGAGCAGTTCTTC. Protein product: CASSSGPGSSYNEQFF.

As DNA, the CDR3 is TGCAGCGTCCTGATCCGTACGCAGTATTTT. Encoded protein: CSVLIRTQYF. The rearrangement joins TRBV29-1 to TRBJ2-3; no firm D call. CDR3 length: 10 amino acids. Germline V gene sequence: CDR1 SQVTM, CDR2 ANQGSEA. V lost 6 bases and J 8 bases, leaving 9 bases between the germline ends.

A remark on this clonotype: An end of the junction does not agree with germline; a read error may underlie this. The chain links TRBV7-2 to TRBJ2-1; no definite D call. CDR3 length equals 16 residues. Germline CDR1 and CDR2: SGHTA and FQGNSA. The CDR3 protein is CASSLGLVSRYTEQFF. CDR3 DNA sequence: TGTGCCAGCAGCTTAGGGCTCGTGAGTAGGTACACTGAGCAGTTCTTC.

This clonotype was seen ten or more times. The chain has TRBV20-1 and TRBJ2-7; D gene unclear. V shed 3 bases and J shed 2 bases, with 8 bases lying between them. This CDR3 has 12 amino acids. CDR1 and CDR2 from the germline V gene are DFQATT and SNEGSKA (reference sequence). CDR3 in amino acids: CSARRRAYEQYF. The CDR3 DNA follows: TGCAGTGCTAGGCGCCGAGCCTACGAGCAGTACTTC.

Worth noting for this clonotype: Since a much larger clone is just one base distant, this may be a read error. The V gene is TRBV7-9, the J gene TRBJ1-4; D remains ambiguous. The germline V gene encodes CDR1 SEHNR and CDR2 FQNEAQ (reference sequence). The CDR3 has 15 residues. The CDR3 coding sequence is TGTGCCAGCAGCTTAGGGGATGCAACTAATGAAAAACTGATTTTT. It specifies CASSLGDATNEKLIF.

This clonotype appeared a few times. The CDR3 here is CASCYGSSYTDTQYF. Here the CDR3 DNA reads TGTGCCAGTTGCTACGGGTCGTCTTACACAGATACGCAGTATTTT. The chain carries TRBV2 and TRBJ2-3; D gene ambiguous. V was clipped by 9 bases and J by 2 bases, with 18 bases between them. The germline V gene encodes CDR1 SNHLY and CDR2 FYNNEI. The CDR3 has 15 amino acids.

This clonotype was recorded a few times. Possible read error: a much larger clone is one base away. The chain's CDR3 is CVSSWVSTDTQYF. The CDR3 DNA follows: TGTGTCAGCAGTTGGGTGAGCACAGATACGCAGTATTTT. The chain links TRBV6-2 or TRBV6-3 to TRBJ2-3, with D hard to call. Looked up from germline, CDR1 is MNHEY and CDR2 is SVGEGT. The CDR3 length is 13 residues.

This clonotype has ten or more counts. The chain carries TRBV4-3 and TRBJ1-2, with TRBD1 matching 7 bases. V lost 1 base and J lost 7; bases outside the gene matches: 15. Germline CDR1 is LGHNA and CDR2 is YSLEER. This CDR3 spans 17 amino acids. CDR3: CASSQAAGGGGIGGYTF. DNA for the CDR3: TGCGCCAGCAGCCAAGCTGCAGGGGGAGGGGGCATAGGTGGCTACACCTTC.